Listed below are T cell receptor beta chains from one sample, sequenced in a study of early T cells in non-severe SARS-CoV-2 infection. TCRdb fed the 5' RACE reads into MiXCR, producing one record per CDR3 protein. The table lists some 78,000 distinct CDR3 sequences, roughly 13% of them singletons. The source material was whole blood. The receptors originated from an adult who was a healthcare worker with PCR-confirmed SARS-CoV-2 infection or an uninfected control (not recorded which). Each CDR3 is given without its conserved first and last residue.

cdr3_aa,j_call,cdr3_length,v_call
ASSKAVESSWTTPGSCF,TRBJ2-2,17,TRBV21-1
ASSGYSNEKLF,TRBJ1-4,11,TRBV4-1
ASSQEVSANTGELF,TRBJ2-2,14,TRBV4-2
ASSTYRDETQY,TRBJ2-5,11,TRBV7-2
SVGHLNYGYT,TRBJ1-2,10,TRBV29-1
ASSTRTGHSSYNSPLH,TRBJ1-6,16,TRBV19
ASALIGLRAF,TRBJ1-1,10,TRBV28
ASSAGLAGGPDTQY,TRBJ2-3,14,TRBV4-2
ASTGQGNTGELF,TRBJ2-2,12,TRBV5-1
ASSLLAGAWSETQY,TRBJ2-5,14,TRBV5-1
SVGAGGNGELF,TRBJ2-2,11,TRBV29-1
ASRLASGTAYNEQF,TRBJ2-1,14,TRBV6-1
ASFPSGDRVEEQY,TRBJ2-7,13,TRBV6-6
SARAGRVGKKLF,TRBJ1-4,12,TRBV20-1
SVEMGTFYSYEQY,TRBJ2-7,13,TRBV29-1
SVEGQGMETQY,TRBJ2-5,11,TRBV29-1